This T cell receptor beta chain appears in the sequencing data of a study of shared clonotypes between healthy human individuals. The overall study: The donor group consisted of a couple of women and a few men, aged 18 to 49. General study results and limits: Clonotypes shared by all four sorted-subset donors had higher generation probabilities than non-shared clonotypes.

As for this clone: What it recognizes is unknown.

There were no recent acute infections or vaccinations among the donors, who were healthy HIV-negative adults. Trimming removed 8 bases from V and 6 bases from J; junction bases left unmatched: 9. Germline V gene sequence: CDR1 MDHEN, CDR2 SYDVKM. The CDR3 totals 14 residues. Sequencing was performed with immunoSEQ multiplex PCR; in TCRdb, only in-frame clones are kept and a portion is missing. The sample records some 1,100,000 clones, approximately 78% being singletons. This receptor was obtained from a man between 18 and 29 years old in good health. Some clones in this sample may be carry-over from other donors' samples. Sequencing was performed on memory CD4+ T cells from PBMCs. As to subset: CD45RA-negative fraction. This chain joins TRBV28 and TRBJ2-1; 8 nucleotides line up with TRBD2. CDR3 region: CASLGLAGFNEQFF. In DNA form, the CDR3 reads TGTGCCAGCCTCGGCCTAGCGGGCTTCAATGAGCAGTTCTTC.